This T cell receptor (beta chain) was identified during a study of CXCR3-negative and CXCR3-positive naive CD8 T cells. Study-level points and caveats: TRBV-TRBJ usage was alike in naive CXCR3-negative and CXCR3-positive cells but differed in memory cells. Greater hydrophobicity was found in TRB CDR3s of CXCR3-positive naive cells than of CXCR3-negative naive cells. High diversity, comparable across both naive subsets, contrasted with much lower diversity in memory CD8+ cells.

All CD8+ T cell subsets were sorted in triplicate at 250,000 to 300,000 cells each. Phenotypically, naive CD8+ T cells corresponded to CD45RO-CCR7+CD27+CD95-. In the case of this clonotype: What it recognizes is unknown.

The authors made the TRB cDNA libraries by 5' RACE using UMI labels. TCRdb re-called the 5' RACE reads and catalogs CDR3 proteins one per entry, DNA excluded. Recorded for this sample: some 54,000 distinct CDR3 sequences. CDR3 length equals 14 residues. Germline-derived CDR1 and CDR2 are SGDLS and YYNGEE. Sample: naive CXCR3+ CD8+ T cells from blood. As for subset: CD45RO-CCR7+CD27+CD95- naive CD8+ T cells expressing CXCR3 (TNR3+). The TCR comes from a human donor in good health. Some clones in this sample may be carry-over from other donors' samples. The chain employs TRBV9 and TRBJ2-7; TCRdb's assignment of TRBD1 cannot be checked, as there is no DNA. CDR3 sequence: CASSVGTGRYEQYF.